These 23 T cell receptor beta chains came from one sample sequenced in a study of CD8 T cells in Susac syndrome. Reverse transcription used roughly 0.5 to 1 ug RNA and random hexamers. One entry per CDR3 protein, called by TCRdb with MiXCR from the immunoSEQ multiplex PCR reads. The table shows 100,000 to 150,000 distinct CDR3 sequences, with just under 95% occurring only once. The specimen sequenced was CD8+ T cells from PBMCs. The receptors were sampled from a human donor with Susac syndrome.

The table lists this clonotype with a count of one. The chain uses TRBV4-1 and TRBJ2-7; 8 bases align to TRBD1. This CDR3 comprises 15 residues. The V and J ends lost 1 base and 3 bases, in that order; junction bases with no gene match: 5. Per the germline V gene, CDR1 is MGHRA and CDR2 is YSYEKL. The CDR3 region has the DNA TGCGCCAGCAGCCAAGTTGGACAGGGTCTCTACGAGCAGTACTTC. Residues: CASSQVGQGLYEQYF.

This chain joins TRBV12-3 or TRBV12-4 and TRBJ1-5; D unclear. This CDR3 is built from 14 residues. The V gene lost 3 bases and the J gene lost 0 bases, with 6 bases spanning the gap. CDR3: CASSLIGSNQPQHF. Here the CDR3 DNA reads TGTGCCAGCAGTTTGATCGGTAGCAATCAGCCCCAGCATTTT.

The chain employs TRBV7-9 and TRBJ1-3, with 10 bases fitting TRBD1. The V gene's germline CDR1 is SEHNR and CDR2 FQNEAQ (reference sequence). The V gene end was trimmed by 2 bases and the J gene end by 3 bases; junction bases not matched to a gene: 7. CDR3 length: 17 residues. The CDR3 DNA is TGTGCCAGCAGCTTATCTCGGGACAGGGGTTTTGGAAACACCATATATTTT. Residues: CASSLSRDRGFGNTIYF.

The rearrangement links TRBV24-1 to TRBJ2-1; 13 bases map to TRBD2. This CDR3 is 17 amino acids long. Germline CDR1 reads KGHDR; CDR2 reads SFDVKD. The V segment lost 4 bases and the J segment 5 bases; nucleotides outside the gene matches: 7. The chain's CDR3 is CATSDPGTSGTNNEQFF. The CDR3, as DNA: TGTGCCACCAGTGACCCGGGGACTAGCGGGACTAACAATGAGCAGTTCTTC.

The V call is TRBV19, the J call TRBJ1-1, with TRBD1 as a possible D gene (5 bases). V dropped 5 bases and J dropped 6 bases, with 13 bases sitting between them. The CDR3 is 13 amino acids. Germline CDR1 reads LNHDA; CDR2 reads SQIVND (reference sequence). The CDR3 DNA reads TGTGCCAGTAGTCCAGGGACCGTGGCTGAAGCTTTCTTT. It encodes CASSPGTVAEAFF. The whole variable domain, remainder taken from reference TRBV19 and TRBJ1-1, is DGGITQSPKYLFRKEGQNVTLSCEQNLNHDAMYWYRQDPGQGLRLIYYSQIVNDFQKGDIAEGYSVSREKKESFPLTVTSAQKNPTAFYLCASSPGTVAEAFFGQGTRLTVV.

On this clonotype: One junction end disagrees with the germline gene, perhaps due to a read error. DNA for the CDR3: TGTGCTAGCAGCTTATATCGGGATCTCCAAGAGACCCAGTACTTC. Translation gives CASSLYRDLQETQYF. V is TRBV7-7 and J is TRBJ2-5; weak D call: TRBD2 (5 bases). Germline CDR1 SSHAT, CDR2 FNYEAQ (reference sequence). CDR3 size: 15 residues. The full variable domain, rest sourced from reference TRBV7-7 and TRBJ2-5, is GAGVSQSPRYKVTKRGQDVTLRCDPISSHATLYWYQQALGQGPEFLTYFNYEAQPDKSGLPSDRFSAERPEGSISTLTIQRTEQRDSAMYRCASSLYRDLQETQYFGPGTRLLVL.

J is TRBJ2-3 and V is TRBV7-2; 9 bases are a match to TRBD2. V dropped 7 bases and J dropped 6; count of bases not matched to a gene: 8. The CDR3 length is 14 residues. Germline V gene data show CDR1 as SGHTA and CDR2 as FQGNSA. CDR3 protein: CASNVAGAADTQYF. The CDR3 nucleotides are TGTGCCAGCAACGTAGCGGGAGCAGCCGATACGCAGTATTTT.

This sequence joins TRBV15 and TRBJ2-1; possibly TRBD2 for D (6 bases). CDR3 size: 15 residues. Germline V CDR1 and CDR2: LNHNV, YYDKDF (reference sequence). V was trimmed by 0 bases and J by 2 bases, leaving 8 bases between them. This chain's CDR3 is CATSREGEAYNEQFF. The CDR3 DNA reads as TGTGCCACCAGCAGAGAAGGGGAGGCCTACAATGAGCAGTTCTTC.

The genes are TRBV3-1 and TRBJ2-7; D call uncertain. Germline CDR1 and CDR2: LGHDT and YNNKEL (reference sequence). The V end was cut by 4 bases, the J end by 6 bases, with 10 bases between. This CDR3 comprises 12 residues. CDR3 DNA: TGTGCCAGCAGCCCCGACGGTGGCGAGCAGTACTTC. Protein product: CASSPDGGEQYF.

This chain joins TRBV6-4 and TRBJ2-1; 10 bases align to TRBD1. In germline, CDR1 is MRHNA, CDR2 SNTAGT. J lost 6 bases, V lost 4 bases, and 9 bases had no gene match. This CDR3 region has 16 residues. CDR3 DNA sequence: TGTGCCAGCAGTGTGATGGGGACAGGGGCCGCCAATGAGCAGTTCTTC. It specifies CASSVMGTGAANEQFF.

The chain couples TRBV30 to TRBJ2-5, with TRBD2 as a possible D gene (7 bases). V lost 0 bases and J 5 bases, leaving 10 bases between the germline ends. CDR1 is GTSNPN, CDR2 SVGIG, per germline (reference sequence). The length of the CDR3 is 13 residues. CDR3 amino acids: CAWSVGGAETQYF. Written as DNA, the CDR3 is TGTGCCTGGAGTGTAGGGGGGGCTGAGACCCAGTACTTC.

The chain links TRBV30 to TRBJ1-1; D might be TRBD1 (6 bases). CDR3 length: 11 amino acids. V lost 4 bases and J lost 3, with 6 bases in between. From germline, CDR1 is GTSNPN and CDR2 SVGIG (reference sequence). Here the CDR3 reads CAWNRDTEAFF. The CDR3 DNA reads TGTGCCTGGAACAGGGACACTGAAGCTTTCTTT.

In nucleotides, the CDR3 is TGCAGCGTTGTTTTCACCTGGGGCCAAAACATTCAGTACTTC. This translates into CSVVFTWGQNIQYF. J is TRBJ2-4 and V is TRBV29-1; maybe TRBD1 (5 bases). Trimming cost V 4 bases and J 5 bases, with 15 bases left between them. This CDR3 is 14 amino acids long. The germline V gene encodes CDR1 SQVTM and CDR2 ANQGSEA.

The rearrangement joins TRBV13 to TRBJ1-3; 10 bases are a match to TRBD1. The CDR3 is 17 residues long. The germline gives CDR1 PRHDT, CDR2 FYEKMQ (reference sequence). The J segment lost 3 bases and the V segment lost 3 bases, leaving 8 bases of the junction unmatched. CDR3 bases: TGTGCCAGCAGCTTGGAGGGAGACAGGGGGCATGGAAACACCATATATTTT. It specifies CASSLEGDRGHGNTIYF.

This sequence joins TRBV5-6 and TRBJ1-5, with D perhaps matching TRBD1 (5 bases). V was shortened by 4 bases and J by 5 bases, with 13 bases between the two germline ends. Germline V CDR1 and CDR2: SGHDT, YYEEEE. This CDR3 region has 14 residues. The CDR3 here is CASSQGLVDQPQHF. In DNA, the CDR3 is TGTGCCAGCAGCCAGGGACTGGTCGATCAGCCCCAGCATTTT.

The chain couples TRBV2 to TRBJ2-1; TRBD2 agrees at 7 bases. With V trimmed by 2 bases and J by 6 bases, 4 bases remained unmatched. Germline loops: CDR1 SNHLY, CDR2 FYNNEI. The CDR3 length is 14 residues. CDR3 sequence (DNA): TGTGCCAGCAGTGAAAGTGCGGGAGCCAATGAGCAGTTCTTC. It translates to CASSESAGANEQFF.

The rearrangement links TRBV7-9 to TRBJ1-1; no firm D call. CDR1 is SEHNR and CDR2 is FQNEAQ in the germline V gene (reference sequence). CDR3 size: 12 residues. Trimming pared 5 bases from V and 6 bases from J, leaving 10 bases between. The CDR3 sequence: CASSPRIAEAFF. DNA for the CDR3: TGTGCCAGCAGCCCACGGATCGCTGAAGCTTTCTTT.

With regard to this clonotype: The junction shows a germline mismatch at one end, possibly a read error. V gene TRBV9 combines with J gene TRBJ2-1; D possibly corresponds to TRBD2 (6 bases). Germline values: CDR1 SGDLS, CDR2 YYNGEE. CDR3 length: 15 amino acids. The CDR3 sequence: CASSVTGTSSNEQFF. The CDR3 DNA is TGTGCCAGCAGCGTGACCGGGACTTCCTCCAATGAGCAGTTCTTC.

V gene TRBV29-1 combines with J gene TRBJ1-2; D remains unclear. Deletions cut 0 bases from V and 0 bases from J, with 5 bases between. The CDR3 runs 13 residues. Germline lookup yields CDR1 SQVTM and CDR2 ANQGSEA. The CDR3 is CSVEDTANYGYTF. CDR3 nucleotides: TGCAGCGTTGAAGACACAGCTAACTATGGCTACACCTTC. Full variable domain (remainder filled in from reference TRBV29-1 and TRBJ1-2): SAVISQKPSRDICQRGTSLTIQCQVDSQVTMMFWYRQQPGQSLTLIATANQGSEATYESGFVIDKFPISRPNLTFSTLTVSNMSPEDSSIYLCSVEDTANYGYTFGSGTRLTVV.

This sequence joins TRBV7-2 and TRBJ2-2; no clear D gene. This CDR3 region has 15 residues. Germline assignment: CDR1 SGHTA and CDR2 FQGNSA. Trimming removed 1 base from V and 1 base from J, with 7 bases in between. CDR3 sequence: CASSLDRLNTGELFF. As DNA, the CDR3 is TGTGCCAGCAGCTTAGACCGACTGAACACCGGGGAGCTGTTTTTT.

The gene calls are TRBV10-2 and TRBJ1-2; D not certain. Germline CDR1 reads WSHSY; CDR2 reads SAAADI. Trimming took 2 bases from V and 8 from J, leaving 12 bases between them. CDR3 length: 13 residues. CDR3 sequence reads: CASSEEGSIGYTF. CDR3 nucleotide sequence: TGCGCCAGCAGTGAGGAGGGTTCTATAGGCTACACCTTC.

This chain connects TRBV29-1 to TRBJ1-1; possible D gene TRBD1, 6 bases. Trimming took 3 bases from V and 3 from J, leaving 14 bases between them. Germline V gene lookup returns CDR1 SQVTM and CDR2 ANQGSEA. The CDR3 has 14 residues. The CDR3 coding sequence is TGCAGCGTTGATAACAGGGTGGGGGACACTGAAGCTTTCTTT. The encoded protein is CSVDNRVGDTEAFF.

The V gene is TRBV20-1, the J gene TRBJ2-3; 9 bases are shared with TRBD2. This CDR3 is built from 18 residues. CDR1 and CDR2 (germline): DFQATT, SNEGSKA (reference sequence). V dropped 0 bases and J dropped 2; count of bases not matched to a gene: 12. The CDR3 nucleotides are TGCAGTGCTAGAGATTCGTTGAAAGCGGGGGGAATCACAGATACGCAGTATTTT. Protein: CSARDSLKAGGITDTQYF.